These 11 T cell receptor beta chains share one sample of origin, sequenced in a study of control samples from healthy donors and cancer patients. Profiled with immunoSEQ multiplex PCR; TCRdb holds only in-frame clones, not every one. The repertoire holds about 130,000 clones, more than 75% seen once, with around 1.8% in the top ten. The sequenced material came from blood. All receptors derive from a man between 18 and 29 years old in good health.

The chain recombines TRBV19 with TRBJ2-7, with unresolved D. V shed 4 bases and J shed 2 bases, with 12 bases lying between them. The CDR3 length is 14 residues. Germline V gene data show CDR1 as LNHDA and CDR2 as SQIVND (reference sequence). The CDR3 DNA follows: TGTGCCAGTAGTACCCCACCGCGGCCCTACGAGCAGTACTTC. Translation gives CASSTPPRPYEQYF.

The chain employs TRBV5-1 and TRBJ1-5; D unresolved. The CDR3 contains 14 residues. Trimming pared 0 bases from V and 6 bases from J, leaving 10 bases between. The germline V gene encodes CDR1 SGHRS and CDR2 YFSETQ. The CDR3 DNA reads TGCGCCAGCAGCTTGGAGTGGCCGGGTCAGCCCCAGCATTTT. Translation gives CASSLEWPGQPQHF.

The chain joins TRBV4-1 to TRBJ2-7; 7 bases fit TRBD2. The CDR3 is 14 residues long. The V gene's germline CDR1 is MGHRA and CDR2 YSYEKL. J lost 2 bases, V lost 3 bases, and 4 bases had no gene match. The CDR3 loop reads CASSHQAGAYEQYF. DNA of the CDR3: TGCGCCAGCAGCCACCAGGCGGGGGCCTACGAGCAGTACTTC.

CDR3 in DNA: TGTGCCAGTAGTCGACAGGGGGCGACCACCGGGGAGCTGTTTTTT. Amino acid sequence: CASSRQGATTGELFF. V and J are TRBV19 and TRBJ2-2, with 10 bases matching TRBD1. Germline-derived CDR1 and CDR2 are LNHDA and SQIVND (reference sequence). The CDR3 runs to 15 residues. V dropped 5 bases and J dropped 4; count of bases not matched to a gene: 4.

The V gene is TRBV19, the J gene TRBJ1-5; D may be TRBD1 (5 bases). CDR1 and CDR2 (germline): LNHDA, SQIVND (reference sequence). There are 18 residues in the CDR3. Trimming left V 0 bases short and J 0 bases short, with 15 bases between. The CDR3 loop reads CASSIDLARQYSNQPQHF. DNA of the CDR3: TGTGCCAGTAGTATAGATTTAGCTCGACAGTATAGCAATCAGCCCCAGCATTTT. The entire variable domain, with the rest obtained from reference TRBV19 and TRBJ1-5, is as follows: DGGITQSPKYLFRKEGQNVTLSCEQNLNHDAMYWYRQDPGQGLRLIYYSQIVNDFQKGDIAEGYSVSREKKESFPLTVTSAQKNPTAFYLCASSIDLARQYSNQPQHFGDGTRLSIL.

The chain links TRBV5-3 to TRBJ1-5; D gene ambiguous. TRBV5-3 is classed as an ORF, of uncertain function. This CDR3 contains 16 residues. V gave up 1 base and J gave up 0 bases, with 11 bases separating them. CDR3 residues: CARSLFTRSSNQPQHF. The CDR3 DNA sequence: TGTGCCAGAAGCTTGTTCACACGAAGTAGCAATCAGCCCCAGCATTTT.

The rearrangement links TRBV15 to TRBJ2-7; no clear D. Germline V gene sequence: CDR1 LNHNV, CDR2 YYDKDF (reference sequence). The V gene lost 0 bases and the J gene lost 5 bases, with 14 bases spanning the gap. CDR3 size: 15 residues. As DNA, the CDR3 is TGTGCCACCAGCAGAGATGTCGTTCAAGGACACGAGCAGTACTTC. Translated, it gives CATSRDVVQGHEQYF.

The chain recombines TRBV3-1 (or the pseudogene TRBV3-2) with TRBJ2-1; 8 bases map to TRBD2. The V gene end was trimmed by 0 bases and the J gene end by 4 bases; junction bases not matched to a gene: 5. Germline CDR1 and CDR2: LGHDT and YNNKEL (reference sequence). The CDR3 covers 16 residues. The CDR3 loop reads CASSQDPLAEYNEQFF. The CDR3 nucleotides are TGTGCCAGCAGCCAAGATCCACTAGCGGAATACAATGAGCAGTTCTTC.

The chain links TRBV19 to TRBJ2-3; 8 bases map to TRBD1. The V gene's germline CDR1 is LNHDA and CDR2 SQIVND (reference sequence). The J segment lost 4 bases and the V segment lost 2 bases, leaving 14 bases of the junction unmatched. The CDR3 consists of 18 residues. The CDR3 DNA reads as TGTGCCAGTAGTATACAGGGGGCCCTAGGCCGCCTTCCAGATACGCAGTATTTT. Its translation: CASSIQGALGRLPDTQYF.

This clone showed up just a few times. The CDR3 nucleotides are TGTGCCAGCAGCTCCCATTCTACGGGAGGAGATACGCAGTATTTT. This encodes CASSSHSTGGDTQYF. This chain joins TRBV9 and TRBJ2-3; 7 bases are a match to TRBD2. The junction had 10 bases not matched to a gene; V was cut back by 4 bases and J by 5 bases. This CDR3 contains 15 residues. Looked up from germline, CDR1 is SGDLS and CDR2 is YYNGEE. Based on the CDR3 plus reference TRBV9 and TRBJ2-3, the full variable domain is DSGVTQTPKHLITATGQRVTLRCSPRSGDLSVYWYQQSLDQGLQFLIQYYNGEERAKGNILERFSAQQFPDLHSELNLSSLELGDSALYFCASSSHSTGGDTQYFGPGTRLTVL.

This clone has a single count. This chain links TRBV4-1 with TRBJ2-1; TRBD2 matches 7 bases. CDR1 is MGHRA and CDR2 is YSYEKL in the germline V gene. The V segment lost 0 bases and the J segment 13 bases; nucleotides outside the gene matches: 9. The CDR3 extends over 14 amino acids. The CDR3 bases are TGCGCCAGCAGCCAAGACGGACTAGGAATGAACCAGTTCTTC. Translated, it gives CASSQDGLGMNQFF.